Listed here are 10 T cell receptor beta chains from one sample, sequenced in a study of shared clonotypes between healthy human individuals. The method was immunoSEQ multiplex PCR; TCRdb's version includes in-frame clones alone and lacks a portion of them. The table records around 610,000 clones, roughly 96% of them present only once. Naive CD8 populations comprised CD45RO-negative cells positively selected for CCR7, excluding terminally differentiated effector memory CD45RA+ cells. Sequenced sample: naive CD8+ T cells sorted from blood. These receptors originate from a young woman in good health.

The V gene is TRBV25-1, the J gene TRBJ2-5, with a possible D match to TRBD2 (5 bases). This CDR3 is built from 13 residues. The germline V and J ends were trimmed by 4 bases and 10 bases, with 16 bases remaining between them. Germline-derived CDR1 and CDR2 are MGHDK and SYGVNS. In nucleotides, the CDR3 is TGTGCCAGCAGTGTCACCCGGGATAGGGACCAGTACTTC. Its translation is CASSVTRDRDQYF.

The J gene is TRBJ2-7, the V gene TRBV28; D not resolved. Germline V lookup: CDR1 MDHEN, CDR2 SYDVKM. The CDR3 is 13 residues long. V lost 5 bases, J lost 0 bases, and 8 bases lay in between. CDR3 loop: CASSPQSSYEQYF. The CDR3 DNA reads TGTGCCAGCAGTCCACAAAGCTCCTACGAGCAGTACTTC.

This clone appeared a single time. This chain uses TRBV19 with TRBJ2-1; tentatively, D is TRBD1 or TRBD2 (5 bases each). Germline CDR1 LNHDA, CDR2 SQIVND (reference sequence). With 1 base removed from V and 6 bases from J, the gap between germline ends came to 13 bases. The CDR3 runs to 15 residues. CDR3 region: CASSIGGTLVNEQFF. The CDR3 bases are TGTGCCAGTAGTATAGGGGGGACCCTTGTCAATGAGCAGTTCTTC.

The CDR3 DNA follows: TGTGCCAGCAGTATCGACTCTTACAATGAGCAGTTCTTC. It yields the protein CASSIDSYNEQFF. This chain links TRBV2 with TRBJ2-1, with D hard to call. Germline-derived CDR1 and CDR2 are SNHLY and FYNNEI. CDR3 length equals 13 residues. V lost 5 bases and J 4 bases, leaving 9 bases between the germline ends.

The V call is TRBV27, the J call TRBJ2-7, with 8 positions matching TRBD2. Germline V lookup: CDR1 MNHEY, CDR2 SMNVEV (reference sequence). The CDR3 runs to 13 residues. The junction had 3 bases not matched to a gene; V was cut back by 5 bases and J by 3 bases. CDR3 DNA sequence: TGTGCCAGCAGTGGACTAGCAGACTACGAGCAGTACTTC. As protein: CASSGLADYEQYF.

The chain joins TRBV7-9 to TRBJ2-3; a weak D match, TRBD1 (6 bases). The CDR3 runs 14 residues. Germline CDR1 and CDR2: SEHNR and FQNEAQ (reference sequence). V lost 7 bases, J lost 3 bases, and 14 bases lay in between. CDR3 nucleotide sequence: TGTGCCAGCACCGATACAGGGAGTACAGATACGCAGTATTTT. Its translation: CASTDTGSTDTQYF.

V gene TRBV14 combines with J gene TRBJ1-1; 8 bases are a match to TRBD1. Per germline, CDR1 SGHDN and CDR2 FVKESK. The CDR3 sequence is 15 residues long. V lost 6 bases to trimming and J lost 4 bases; unmatched junction nucleotides: 10. The CDR3 sequence: CASRQLGTGFTEAFF. The CDR3 DNA is TGTGCCAGCAGGCAGCTCGGGACAGGCTTCACTGAAGCTTTCTTT.

In DNA form, the CDR3 reads TGTGCCAGCAGCTTAGCGTTCGGGCAGCAAGAGACCCAGTACTTC. Translation: CASSLAFGQQETQYF. V gene TRBV7-9 combines with J gene TRBJ2-5; unclear D gene. V was clipped by 0 bases and J by 2 bases, with 10 bases between them. The CDR3 totals 15 residues. Germline V gene sequence: CDR1 SEHNR, CDR2 FQNEAQ (reference sequence).

This chain connects TRBV21-1 to TRBJ2-5; no check of the table's D call, TRBD2, against the DNA was made. TRBV21-1 is a listed pseudogene. This CDR3 is 15 amino acids long. CDR3 in DNA: TGTGCCAGCACCGGACTAGCTAAGGGGCGCGAGACCCAGTACTTC. The encoded protein is CASTGLAKGRETQYF.

This clone showed up just once. The chain is built from TRBV27 and TRBJ2-5; TRBD1 or TRBD2 may be the D gene (6 bases each). The CDR3 totals 15 residues. Looked up from germline, CDR1 is MNHEY and CDR2 is SMNVEV (reference sequence). Trimming left V 6 bases short and J 5 bases short, with 19 bases between. This CDR3 is CASSRQQGGIETQYF. CDR3 bases: TGTGCCAGCAGCCGCCAACAGGGAGGTATCGAGACCCAGTACTTC.